This TCR beta chain was retrieved from a study of T cells in Graves' hyperthyroidism and ophthalmopathy. There were TCR beta CDR3 regions amplified from RNA transcripts. HTBI primers were employed in a first-round RT-PCR of the TCR CDR3. Each CDR3 protein is one row after TCRdb ran MiXCR on the multiplex PCR reads. The sample carries fewer than 550,000 distinct CDR3 sequences, less than 25% recorded once. CDR1 and CDR2 from the germline V gene are GTSNPN and SVGIG (reference sequence). The CDR3 runs to 12 residues. Trimming took 2 bases from V and 2 from J, leaving 6 bases between them. The study's findings and limits: Most thyroid clonotypes expanded above 0.001 were also detected in blood.

This clonotype was counted at least ten times. Its specificity is unknown. Sequenced material: blood. This rearrangement joins TRBV30 to TRBJ1-1; D gene uncertain. The TCR was taken from a woman aged 30 to 39 with Graves' ophthalmopathy. CDR3 nucleotide sequence: TGTGCCTGGAGTCAACCTAACACTGAAGCTTTCTTT. It codes for CAWSQPNTEAFF.